Each of the 26 T cell receptor beta chains below was sequenced from the same sample in a study of cytomegalovirus exposure and HLA in healthy donors. Sequenced by immunoSEQ multiplex PCR; TCRdb stores in-frame clones only, minus some. This table has more than 65,000 clones, roughly 96% appearing once. The sample consisted of PBMCs. The receptors stem from a woman under 30 in good health and CMV-seronegative.

This clone was recorded once. The V and J genes are TRBV4-1 and TRBJ2-1; D uncertain. The CDR3 is made up of 13 amino acids. CDR1 is MGHRA, CDR2 YSYEKL, per germline. Trimming took 1 base from V and 6 from J, leaving 7 bases between them. This chain's CDR3 is CASSQVGFNEQFF. As DNA, the CDR3 is TGCGCCAGCAGCCAAGTTGGCTTCAATGAGCAGTTCTTC.

The chain has TRBV7-6 and TRBJ1-3, with 8 bases lining up with TRBD1. This CDR3 is 16 amino acids long. The ends lost 5 bases at V and 0 bases at J; junction bases unmatched: 6. CDR1 and CDR2 from the germline V gene are SGHVS and FNYEAQ. CDR3: CASSLGQANSGNTIYF. The CDR3 nucleotides are TGTGCCAGCAGCCTGGGACAGGCCAACTCTGGAAACACCATATATTTT. Full variable domain (remainder filled in from reference TRBV7-6 and TRBJ1-3): GAGVSQSPRYKVTKRGQDVALRCDPISGHVSLYWYRQALGQGPEFLTYFNYEAQQDKSGLPNDRFSAERPEGSISTLTIQRTEQRDSAMYRCASSLGQANSGNTIYFGEGSWLTVV.

This chain joins TRBV29-1 and TRBJ1-2; perhaps TRBD1 as D (5 bases). Trimming stripped 2 bases from V and 6 bases from J, with 13 bases between. The germline V gene encodes CDR1 SQVTM and CDR2 ANQGSEA. The CDR3 spans 13 residues. As DNA, the CDR3 is TGCAGCGTTGAACCATTTCGGGGGGATGGCTACACCTTC. It specifies CSVEPFRGDGYTF.

The chain joins TRBV2 to TRBJ2-3; a weak D match, TRBD1 (5 bases). The CDR3 length is 15 residues. With 10 bases removed from V and 0 bases from J, the gap between germline ends came to 17 bases. CDR1 is SNHLY and CDR2 is FYNNEI in the germline V gene. The CDR3 DNA sequence: TGTGCCATCCAAAGGGGCACTTCTAGCACAGATACGCAGTATTTT. Its protein is CAIQRGTSSTDTQYF.

The chain has TRBV15 and TRBJ1-1; TRBD1 is a possible D gene (6 bases). Germline-derived CDR1 and CDR2 are LNHNV and YYDKDF (reference sequence). This CDR3 comprises 16 residues. Trimming left V 0 bases short and J 0 bases short, with 11 bases between. For the CDR3, the DNA is TGTGCCACCAGCAGAGATGTGGGACAAGTGAACACTGAAGCTTTCTTT. It encodes CATSRDVGQVNTEAFF.

The V gene is TRBV28, the J gene TRBJ1-1; D not certain. The CDR3 covers 14 residues. The ends were cut back, 2 bases at V and 5 bases at J, with 12 bases in the middle. Germline CDR1 MDHEN, CDR2 SYDVKM. The CDR3 sequence is CASSLNIADTEAFF. CDR3 nucleotides: TGTGCCAGCAGTTTAAATATCGCGGATACTGAAGCTTTCTTT. Based on the CDR3 plus reference TRBV28 and TRBJ1-1, the full variable domain is DVKVTQSSRYLVKRTGEKVFLECVQDMDHENMFWYRQDPGLGLRLIYFSYDVKMKEKGDIPEGYSVSREKKERFSLILESASTNQTSMYLCASSLNIADTEAFFGQGTRLTVV.

This clone turned up a few times. V and J are TRBV19 and TRBJ1-1, with a possible D match to TRBD1 (6 bases). The length of the CDR3 is 14 residues. Germline V lookup: CDR1 LNHDA, CDR2 SQIVND (reference sequence). Trimming cost V 10 bases and J 8 bases, with 23 bases left between them. CDR3 amino acids: CATRNPGDKSEAFF. The CDR3 DNA sequence: TGTGCCACTCGAAATCCCGGGGACAAGTCGGAAGCTTTCTTT.

The gene calls are TRBV27 and TRBJ1-5; TRBD1 might be the D (5 bases). Germline CDR1 and CDR2: MNHEY and SMNVEV (reference sequence). This CDR3 spans 15 amino acids. The V end was cut by 5 bases, the J end by 5 bases, with 16 bases between. The CDR3 DNA is TGTGCCAGCAGTCCATTTGGGGGGACCTATCAGCCCCAGCATTTT. Its translation: CASSPFGGTYQPQHF.

The chain carries TRBV28 and TRBJ2-3; D uncertain. Germline V CDR1 and CDR2: MDHEN, SYDVKM. CDR3 size: 17 residues. With 3 bases removed from V and 14 bases from J, the gap between germline ends came to 30 bases. The CDR3 loop reads CASSFILSYGSPPGPYF. In DNA, the CDR3 is TGTGCCAGCAGTTTTATACTTTCTTATGGTTCTCCTCCGGGTCCGTATTTT.

This chain links TRBV5-4 with TRBJ2-7, with D maybe TRBD2 (5 bases). Germline V gene data show CDR1 as SGHNT and CDR2 as YYREEE (reference sequence). The CDR3 consists of 13 residues. The germline V and J ends were trimmed by 4 bases and 3 bases, with 11 bases remaining between them. CDR3 DNA sequence: TGTGCCAGCAGCACGGGGTTTGTCTACGAGCAGTACTTC. This codes for CASSTGFVYEQYF.

This clone was counted a single time. The V and J genes are TRBV7-2 and TRBJ2-3; D possibly corresponds to TRBD2 (5 bases). V gave up 3 bases and J gave up 0 bases, with 16 bases separating them. Germline V CDR1 and CDR2: SGHTA, FQGNSA. This CDR3 has 17 amino acids. CDR3 residues: CASSFRYSLASTDTQYF. In DNA, the CDR3 is TGTGCCAGCAGCTTTAGGTACTCTCTAGCTAGCACAGATACGCAGTATTTT.

The rearrangement links TRBV6-1 to TRBJ2-7; 7 bases are a match to TRBD1. CDR3 length equals 15 residues. Germline V gene sequence: CDR1 MNHNS, CDR2 SASEGT. V was pared by 5 bases and J by 2 bases, with 9 bases of the junction left unmatched. CDR3 nucleotides: TGTGCCAGCAGTAGGGACAGACAATTTCCCTACGAGCAGTACTTC. Translating gives CASSRDRQFPYEQYF.

The gene calls are TRBV29-1 and TRBJ1-1; D unresolved. The CDR3 is made up of 11 amino acids. V lost 6 bases, J lost 1 base, and 6 bases lay in between. The germline gives CDR1 SQVTM, CDR2 ANQGSEA. CDR3 coding DNA: TGCAGCGTAGCCTCGAACACTGAAGCTTTCTTT. This sequence encodes CSVASNTEAFF.

CDR3 coding DNA: TGTGCCAGCAGCTCCCCATTGGCCGCCGTCGAATCTAACTATGGCTACACCTTC. Translating gives CASSSPLAAVESNYGYTF. This chain joins TRBV7-9 and TRBJ1-2; D gene unclear. This CDR3 region has 18 residues. Germline values: CDR1 SEHNR, CDR2 FQNEAQ (reference sequence). The V end lost 4 bases, the J end lost 0 bases, and 21 bases lay between the germline ends.

J is TRBJ1-1 and V is TRBV6-5; D is possibly TRBD1 (5 bases). Germline CDR1 reads MNHEY; CDR2 reads SVGAGI. The CDR3 has 14 amino acids. Trimming removed 2 bases at V and 2 bases at J, with 9 bases between. The CDR3 loop reads CASSYRGGNTEAFF. The CDR3 bases are TGTGCCAGCAGTTACAGGGGTGGCAACACTGAAGCTTTCTTT.

This rearrangement joins TRBV4-2 to TRBJ2-5; tentatively, D is TRBD1 (5 bases). This CDR3 is built from 14 residues. Germline assignment: CDR1 LGHNA and CDR2 YNFKEQ. V was pared by 2 bases and J by 1 base, with 8 bases between. CDR3: CASSQIQVQETQYF. As DNA, the CDR3 is TGTGCCAGCAGCCAAATACAGGTCCAAGAGACCCAGTACTTC.

The genes are TRBV4-1 and TRBJ2-7; 8 positions match TRBD1. CDR1 and CDR2 (germline): MGHRA, YSYEKL. The CDR3 totals 14 residues. Germline trimming cut 1 base from V and 6 bases from J; bases unmatched to any gene: 5. This CDR3 is CASSQGGDRGEQYF. The DNA of the CDR3 is TGCGCCAGCAGCCAAGGGGGCGACAGGGGCGAGCAGTACTTC.

The J gene is TRBJ2-5, the V gene TRBV6-5; D is undetermined. V lost 6 bases, J lost 4 bases, and 12 bases lay in between. Germline lookup yields CDR1 MNHEY and CDR2 SVGAGI. The CDR3 consists of 13 residues. CDR3 amino acids: CASRTDVGETQYF. The CDR3 bases are TGTGCCAGCAGGACTGACGTCGGAGAGACCCAGTACTTC.

The CDR3 DNA sequence: TGTGCCAGCAGTTACGGGGGGGGCACAGATACGCAGTATTTT. Its protein product is CASSYGGGTDTQYF. The chain combines TRBV6-5 with TRBJ2-3; 7 nucleotides agree with TRBD2. The CDR3 has 14 amino acids. CDR1 and CDR2 from the germline V gene are MNHEY and SVGAGI. Germline trimming cut 2 bases from V and 1 base from J; bases unmatched to any gene: 0.

The rearrangement links TRBV6-4 to TRBJ2-4; 9 bases are a match to TRBD2. Trimming cost V 5 bases and J 7 bases; bases outside gene matches: 6. This CDR3 contains 14 residues. Looked up from germline, CDR1 is MRHNA and CDR2 is SNTAGT. CDR3 loop: CASSPLSGSNIQYF. DNA of the CDR3: TGTGCCAGCAGTCCCCTTAGCGGGAGTAACATTCAGTACTTC.

The J gene is TRBJ2-3, the V gene TRBV7-6; 8 bases agree with TRBD2. Unmatched junction bases numbered 15, after V lost 1 base and J lost 6 bases. The V gene's germline CDR1 is SGHVS and CDR2 FNYEAQ. The CDR3 is 18 residues long. CDR3 nucleotide sequence: TGTGCCAGCAGCTTAGATGACTCGGCGGGGGGTTTGGGCGATACGCAGTATTTT. Encoded protein: CASSLDDSAGGLGDTQYF.

Only one count was recorded for this clone. The rearrangement joins TRBV7-9 to TRBJ2-2; 8 bases agree with TRBD2. Trimming removed 8 bases from V and 4 bases from J; junction bases left unmatched: 6. CDR3 length: 14 residues. Germline assignment: CDR1 SEHNR and CDR2 FQNEAQ (reference sequence). The CDR3 spells CASGLAGVTGELFF. The CDR3, as DNA: TGTGCCAGCGGGCTAGCGGGTGTCACCGGGGAGCTGTTTTTT.

The chain uses TRBV25-1 and TRBJ2-3; 9 bases agree with TRBD1. This CDR3 is 14 amino acids long. Germline CDR1 and CDR2: MGHDK and SYGVNS. J was trimmed by 1 base and V by 5 bases; bases with no gene match: 1. Here the CDR3 reads CASSRTGGTDTQYF. As DNA, the CDR3 is TGTGCCAGCAGTCGGACAGGGGGCACAGATACGCAGTATTTT.

J is TRBJ2-7 and V is TRBV11-2; 9 positions agree with TRBD1. The V and J ends lost 5 bases and 7 bases, in that order; junction bases with no gene match: 12. From germline, CDR1 is SGHAT and CDR2 FQNNGV. The CDR3 spans 15 residues. The CDR3 sequence: CASSKPTGGFVEQYF. CDR3 bases: TGTGCCAGCAGCAAACCGACAGGGGGGTTCGTGGAGCAGTACTTC.

This sequence joins TRBV11-2 and TRBJ2-3; a weak D match, TRBD2 (5 bases). The CDR3 has 15 amino acids. V was shortened by 4 bases and J by 1 base, with 12 bases between the two germline ends. Germline CDR1 is SGHAT and CDR2 is FQNNGV. The CDR3 sequence: CASSYEGRGTDTQYF. Written as DNA, the CDR3 is TGTGCCAGCAGCTACGAGGGCCGGGGCACAGATACGCAGTATTTT.

In DNA, the CDR3 is TGTGCCAGCTCAGTGTTCCGGGACTTAGGCGCTTTCTTT. Its translation: CASSVFRDLGAFF. The V call is TRBV18, the J call TRBJ1-1; maybe TRBD1 (5 bases). Trimming took off 5 bases at V and 11 bases at J, with 18 bases between the two ends. CDR3 length: 13 amino acids. CDR1 is KGHSH and CDR2 is LQKENI in the germline V gene.